The 16 T cell receptor beta chains below come from one sample, sequenced in a study of cytomegalovirus exposure and HLA in healthy donors. 60 Vbeta and 13 Jbeta primers were used in PCR. Measured with immunoSEQ multiplex PCR; TCRdb has only the in-frame clones, and not every one. The sample lists about 140,000 clones; less than 80% were seen once. What was sequenced was PBMCs. The receptors were sampled from a middle-aged man in good health and CMV-seropositive.

This chain links TRBV20-1 with TRBJ2-7; D gene unclear. CDR1 and CDR2 (germline): DFQATT, SNEGSKA (reference sequence). Trimming pared 6 bases from V and 6 bases from J, leaving 12 bases between. The CDR3 has 11 amino acids. This CDR3 is CSARSVPEQYF. In DNA form, the CDR3 reads TGCAGTGCCCGTAGTGTCCCCGAGCAGTACTTC.

The J gene is TRBJ2-7, the V gene TRBV6-5, with D maybe TRBD1 (6 bases). Trimming pared 0 bases from V and 9 bases from J, leaving 15 bases between. The CDR3 spans 14 residues. In germline, CDR1 is MNHEY, CDR2 SVGAGI. The chain's CDR3 is CASSYSRFGGVQYF. The CDR3 nucleotides are TGTGCCAGCAGTTACTCGAGATTTGGGGGCGTGCAGTACTTC.

This chain links TRBV28 with TRBJ2-2; D remains ambiguous. V shed 6 bases and J shed 7 bases, with 3 bases lying between them. Looked up from germline, CDR1 is MDHEN and CDR2 is SYDVKM. This CDR3 spans 10 amino acids. The CDR3 DNA follows: TGTGCCAGCAGCCGCGGGGAGCTGTTTTTT. This translates into CASSRGELFF. The whole variable domain, filled in from reference TRBV28 and TRBJ2-2, reads DVKVTQSSRYLVKRTGEKVFLECVQDMDHENMFWYRQDPGLGLRLIYFSYDVKMKEKGDIPEGYSVSREKKERFSLILESASTNQTSMYLCASSRGELFFGEGSRLTVL.

This clone has a single count. The V call is TRBV5-1, the J call TRBJ2-1, with TRBD2 identical over 11 bases. The V and J ends lost 2 bases and 5 bases, in that order; junction bases with no gene match: 3. CDR1 and CDR2 from the germline V gene are SGHRS and YFSETQ. The CDR3 contains 15 residues. The CDR3 DNA reads as TGCGCCAGCAGCTTCGGGACTAGCGGCAACAATGAGCAGTTCTTC. This gives the protein CASSFGTSGNNEQFF.

The chain combines TRBV7-2 with TRBJ1-2; D is perhaps TRBD1 (6 bases). Trimming cost V 1 base and J 4 bases, with 10 bases left between them. The CDR3 consists of 14 residues. CDR1 and CDR2 from the germline V gene are SGHTA and FQGNSA. CDR3 region: CASSLDYRVYGYTF. Written as DNA, the CDR3 is TGTGCCAGCAGCTTAGATTACAGGGTCTATGGCTACACCTTC.

The count of this clone is one. The CDR3 DNA reads as TGCAGCGTTGATCTCCAGGGCACAGATACGCAGTATTTT. It specifies CSVDLQGTDTQYF. The gene calls are TRBV29-1 and TRBJ2-3; D remains ambiguous. Deletions cut 3 bases from V and 1 base from J, with 8 bases between. The CDR3 has 13 residues. Germline V CDR1 and CDR2: SQVTM, ANQGSEA.

V usage is TRBV7-2 and J usage is TRBJ2-7; weak D call: TRBD2 (6 bases). Germline values: CDR1 SGHTA, CDR2 FQGNSA. CDR3 length: 15 amino acids. Trimming cost V 1 base and J 2 bases, with 12 bases left between them. CDR3 residues: CASSLGSGGPYEQYF. The CDR3, as DNA: TGTGCCAGCAGCTTAGGGAGCGGAGGGCCCTACGAGCAGTACTTC.

The chain carries TRBV27 and TRBJ2-4, with D possibly matching TRBD2 (6 bases). V lost 5 bases and J lost 7, with 15 bases in between. CDR1 is MNHEY and CDR2 is SMNVEV in the germline V gene (reference sequence). This CDR3 is built from 14 residues. The CDR3 reads CASSPTGTVNIQYF. CDR3 nucleotides: TGTGCCAGCAGTCCTACCGGGACTGTTAACATTCAGTACTTC.

The genes are TRBV29-1 and TRBJ2-1, with D unresolved. The CDR3 has 13 amino acids. Trimming cost V 5 bases and J 4 bases, with 12 bases left between them. Germline assignment: CDR1 SQVTM and CDR2 ANQGSEA. The CDR3 DNA follows: TGCAGCGTTACCCGACTCCTATACAATGAGCAGTTCTTC. Translation: CSVTRLLYNEQFF.

The chain joins TRBV6-6 to TRBJ2-1; D might be TRBD2 (7 bases). V was trimmed by 2 bases and J by 2 bases, leaving 13 bases between them. The CDR3 loop spans 16 amino acids. CDR1 and CDR2 (germline): MNHNY, SVGAGI (reference sequence). This CDR3 is CASSYGGGETYNEQFF. The DNA for the CDR3 is TGTGCCAGCAGTTACGGGGGGGGCGAGACCTACAATGAGCAGTTCTTC.

DNA for the CDR3: TGTGCCAGCAGCCGGAACCACCGGACAGACTCTGGGGCCAACGTCCTGACTTTC. Translating gives CASSRNHRTDSGANVLTF. V and J are TRBV11-2 and TRBJ2-6; possible D gene TRBD1, 6 bases. Germline V gives CDR1 SGHAT, CDR2 FQNNGV. CDR3 length: 18 residues. V was shortened by 5 bases and J by 0 bases, with 17 bases between the two germline ends.

The gene calls are TRBV6-5 and TRBJ1-5; 7 nucleotides match TRBD1. The CDR3 contains 15 residues. In germline, CDR1 is MNHEY, CDR2 SVGAGI. Unmatched junction bases numbered 5, after V lost 6 bases and J lost 0 bases. CDR3: CASRRDSYSNQPQHF. For the CDR3, the DNA is TGTGCCAGCAGGCGGGACAGTTATAGCAATCAGCCCCAGCATTTT.

This chain uses TRBV9 with TRBJ2-7; 8 bases are a match to TRBD1. Germline-derived CDR1 and CDR2 are SGDLS and YYNGEE. CDR3 length: 14 amino acids. V shed 2 bases, J shed 7 bases, and the junction held 8 bases outside the gene matches. In DNA, the CDR3 is TGTGCCAGCAGCGTCCGGGACAGGTCGGGGGAGCAGTACTTC. It translates to CASSVRDRSGEQYF.

The rearrangement uses TRBV30 and TRBJ2-2, with no clear D. Deletions cut 0 bases from V and 3 bases from J, with 8 bases between. Germline assignment: CDR1 GTSNPN and CDR2 SVGIG (reference sequence). The CDR3 is made up of 14 amino acids. The CDR3 loop reads CAWSVRGDTGELFF. DNA of the CDR3: TGTGCCTGGAGTGTACGAGGTGACACCGGGGAGCTGTTTTTT.

This chain uses TRBV6-5 with TRBJ2-5, with TRBD1 matching over 8 bases. Unmatched junction bases numbered 3, after V lost 1 base and J lost 5 bases. CDR3 length: 14 residues. Germline CDR1 and CDR2: MNHEY and SVGAGI. This CDR3 reads CASSYLTGEETQYF. The CDR3, as DNA: TGTGCCAGCAGTTACTTGACAGGGGAGGAGACCCAGTACTTC.

This clone was seen a handful of times. J is TRBJ2-1 and V is TRBV2, with TRBD2 matching over 9 bases. V dropped 1 base and J dropped 3; count of bases not matched to a gene: 4. The CDR3 covers 16 residues. The germline gives CDR1 SNHLY, CDR2 FYNNEI. The CDR3 sequence is CASSEVRLAVYNEQFF. CDR3 nucleotide sequence: TGTGCCAGCAGTGAAGTTCGACTAGCGGTCTACAATGAGCAGTTCTTC.